One and the same sample provided the 2 T cell receptor beta chains below, sequenced in a study of cytomegalovirus exposure and HLA in healthy donors. PCR involved 60 Vbeta and 13 Jbeta primers. Generated by immunoSEQ multiplex PCR, the TCRdb table keeps only in-frame clones and is missing some. The data show around 150,000 clones, with more than 75% seen just once and about 1% held by the top ten. The material sequenced was PBMCs. The receptors were gathered from a male donor in good health and CMV-seronegative.

CDR3 protein: CASSQSRQGSTEAFF. The DNA of the CDR3 is TGCGCCAGCAGTCAATCTCGGCAGGGGTCCACTGAAGCTTTCTTT. The chain uses TRBV23-1 and TRBJ1-1, with TRBD1 as a possible D gene (6 bases). TRBV23-1 carries the ORF label, with uncertain function. The CDR3 length is 15 residues. Trimming pared 0 bases from V and 4 bases from J, leaving 12 bases between.

The chain has TRBV7-2 and TRBJ2-6; 9 bases are shared with TRBD1. Looked up from germline, CDR1 is SGHTA and CDR2 is FQGNSA. This CDR3 has 19 residues. The V gene end was trimmed by 5 bases and the J gene end by 2 bases; junction bases not matched to a gene: 13. The chain's CDR3 is CASSAAWGQGVTGANVLTF. CDR3 coding DNA: TGTGCCAGCAGCGCCGCTTGGGGACAGGGTGTAACTGGGGCCAACGTCCTGACTTTC.